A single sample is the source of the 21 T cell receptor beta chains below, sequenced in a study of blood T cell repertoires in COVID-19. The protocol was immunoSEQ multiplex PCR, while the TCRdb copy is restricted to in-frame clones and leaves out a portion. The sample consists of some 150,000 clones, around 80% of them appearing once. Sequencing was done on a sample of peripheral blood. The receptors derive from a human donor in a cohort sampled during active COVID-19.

The CDR3 sequence is CASSSRDRGKNSPLHF. The DNA of the CDR3 is TGTGCCAGCAGCTCACGGGACAGGGGGAAGAATTCACCCCTCCACTTT. V is TRBV7-2 and J is TRBJ1-6; TRBD1 matches 11 bases. Germline CDR1 reads SGHTA; CDR2 reads FQGNSA. Germline trimming cut 4 bases from V and 7 bases from J; bases unmatched to any gene: 6. This CDR3 spans 16 amino acids.

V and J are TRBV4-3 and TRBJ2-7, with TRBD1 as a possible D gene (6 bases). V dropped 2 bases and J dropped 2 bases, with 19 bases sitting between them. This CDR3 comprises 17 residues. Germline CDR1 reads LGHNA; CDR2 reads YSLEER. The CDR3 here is CASSQYRSRGGTYEQYF. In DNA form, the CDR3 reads TGCGCCAGCAGCCAATACCGATCCAGGGGTGGAACCTACGAGCAGTACTTC.

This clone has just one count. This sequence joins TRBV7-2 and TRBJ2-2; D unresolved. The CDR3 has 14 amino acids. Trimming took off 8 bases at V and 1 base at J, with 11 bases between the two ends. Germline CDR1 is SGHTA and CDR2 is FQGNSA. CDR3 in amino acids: CASEAPLNTGELFF. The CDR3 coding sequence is TGTGCCAGCGAGGCTCCCCTGAACACCGGGGAGCTGTTTTTT.

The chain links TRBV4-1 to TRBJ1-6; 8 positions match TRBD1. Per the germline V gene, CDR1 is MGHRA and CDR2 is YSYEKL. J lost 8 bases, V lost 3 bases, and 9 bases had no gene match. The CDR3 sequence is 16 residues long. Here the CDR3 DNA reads TGCGCCAGCAGCCAGCCCTTCCGGGACAGGTATTCACCCCTCCACTTT. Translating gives CASSQPFRDRYSPLHF.

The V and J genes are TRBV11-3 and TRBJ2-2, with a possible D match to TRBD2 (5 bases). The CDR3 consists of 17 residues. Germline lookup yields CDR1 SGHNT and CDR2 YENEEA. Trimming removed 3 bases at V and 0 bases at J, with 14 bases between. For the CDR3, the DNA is TGTGCCAGCAGCTTTCCTGGAGGAGGCGCGAACACCGGGGAGCTGTTTTTT. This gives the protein CASSFPGGGANTGELFF.

The chain's CDR3 is CAITQGQGAQYF. CDR3 DNA sequence: TGTGCCATCACTCAAGGACAGGGTGCGCAGTATTTT. V gene TRBV10-3 combines with J gene TRBJ2-3; 8 bases align to TRBD1. Trimming at V came to 7 bases and at J to 10 bases, leaving 7 bases not matched to a gene. CDR1 ENHRY and CDR2 SYGVKD come from the germline V gene. The CDR3 runs 12 residues.

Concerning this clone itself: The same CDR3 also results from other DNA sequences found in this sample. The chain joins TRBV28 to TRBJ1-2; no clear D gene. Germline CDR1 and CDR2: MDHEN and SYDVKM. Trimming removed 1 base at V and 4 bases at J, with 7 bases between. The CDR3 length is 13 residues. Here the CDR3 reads CASSLSAVYGYTF. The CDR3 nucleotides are TGTGCCAGCAGTTTATCTGCAGTCTATGGCTACACCTTC.

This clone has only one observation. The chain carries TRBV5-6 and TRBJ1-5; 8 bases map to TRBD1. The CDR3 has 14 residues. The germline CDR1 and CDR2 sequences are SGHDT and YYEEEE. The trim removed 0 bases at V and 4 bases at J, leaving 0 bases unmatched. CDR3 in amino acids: CASSLGTGNQPQHF. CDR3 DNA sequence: TGTGCCAGCAGCTTGGGGACAGGGAATCAGCCCCAGCATTTT.

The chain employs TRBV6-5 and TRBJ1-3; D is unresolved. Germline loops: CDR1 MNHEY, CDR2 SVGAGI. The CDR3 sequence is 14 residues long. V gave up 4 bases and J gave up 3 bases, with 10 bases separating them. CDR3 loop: CASSSSGIGNTIYF. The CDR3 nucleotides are TGTGCCAGCAGTTCCTCCGGGATTGGAAACACCATATATTTT.

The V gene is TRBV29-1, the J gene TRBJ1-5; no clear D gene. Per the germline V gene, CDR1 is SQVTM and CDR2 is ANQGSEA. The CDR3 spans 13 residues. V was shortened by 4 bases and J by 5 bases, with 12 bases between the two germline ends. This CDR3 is CSVALTLDQPQHF. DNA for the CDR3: TGCAGCGTTGCATTGACTCTGGATCAGCCCCAGCATTTT.

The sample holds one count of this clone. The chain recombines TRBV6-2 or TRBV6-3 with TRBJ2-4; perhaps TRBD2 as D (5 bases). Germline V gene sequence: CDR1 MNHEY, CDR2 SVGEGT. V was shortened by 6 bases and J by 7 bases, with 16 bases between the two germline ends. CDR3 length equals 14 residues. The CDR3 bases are TGTGCCAGCAGCCTCAGGAGAGGGCTGAACATTCAGTACTTC. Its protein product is CASSLRRGLNIQYF.

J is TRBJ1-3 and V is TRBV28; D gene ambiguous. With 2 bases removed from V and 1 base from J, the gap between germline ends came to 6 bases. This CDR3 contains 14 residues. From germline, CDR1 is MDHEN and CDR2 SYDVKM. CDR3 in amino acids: CASSLTPSGNTIYF. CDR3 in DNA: TGTGCCAGCAGTTTAACTCCTTCTGGAAACACCATATATTTT. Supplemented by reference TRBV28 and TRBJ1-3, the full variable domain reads DVKVTQSSRYLVKRTGEKVFLECVQDMDHENMFWYRQDPGLGLRLIYFSYDVKMKEKGDIPEGYSVSREKKERFSLILESASTNQTSMYLCASSLTPSGNTIYFGEGSWLTVV.

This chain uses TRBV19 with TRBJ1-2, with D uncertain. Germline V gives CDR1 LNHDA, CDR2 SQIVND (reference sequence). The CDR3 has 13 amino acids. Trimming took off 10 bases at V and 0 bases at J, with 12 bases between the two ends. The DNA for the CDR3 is TGTGCCAATTTTCGAGGCGCTAACTATGGCTACACCTTC. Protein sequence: CANFRGANYGYTF.

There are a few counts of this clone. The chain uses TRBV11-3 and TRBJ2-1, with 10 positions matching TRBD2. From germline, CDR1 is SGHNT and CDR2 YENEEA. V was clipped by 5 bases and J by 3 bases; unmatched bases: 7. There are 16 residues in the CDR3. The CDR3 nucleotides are TGTGCCAGCAGCCCGGGACTAGCGAGTTACTACAATGAGCAGTTCTTC. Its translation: CASSPGLASYYNEQFF.

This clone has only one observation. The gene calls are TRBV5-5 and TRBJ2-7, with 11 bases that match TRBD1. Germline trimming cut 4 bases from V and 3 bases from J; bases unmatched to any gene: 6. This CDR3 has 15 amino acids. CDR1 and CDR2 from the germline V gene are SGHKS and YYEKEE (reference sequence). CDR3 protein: CASSPAGTGGYEQYF. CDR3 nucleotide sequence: TGTGCCAGCAGCCCTGCCGGGACAGGGGGCTACGAGCAGTACTTC.

CDR3 in DNA: TGTGCCAGCAGCTGGGTTCGGACTAGCGGGGTGGGCACAGATACGCAGTATTTT. Translating gives CASSWVRTSGVGTDTQYF. V gene TRBV5-4 combines with J gene TRBJ2-3, with TRBD2 matching 12 bases. With 3 bases clipped from V and 1 base from J, the junction kept 9 bases outside the gene matches. The germline V gene encodes CDR1 SGHNT and CDR2 YYREEE (reference sequence). The CDR3 totals 18 residues.

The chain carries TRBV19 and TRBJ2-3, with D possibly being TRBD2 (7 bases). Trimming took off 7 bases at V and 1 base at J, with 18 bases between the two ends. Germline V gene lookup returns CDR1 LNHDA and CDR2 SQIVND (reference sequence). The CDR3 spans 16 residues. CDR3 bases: TGTGCCAGTACCCCGGGGGGCACCATTCGCACAGATACGCAGTATTTT. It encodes CASTPGGTIRTDTQYF.

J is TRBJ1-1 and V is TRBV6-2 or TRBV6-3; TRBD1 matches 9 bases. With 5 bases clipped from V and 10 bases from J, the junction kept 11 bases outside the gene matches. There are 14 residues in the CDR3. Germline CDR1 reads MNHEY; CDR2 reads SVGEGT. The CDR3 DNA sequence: TGTGCCAGCAGTCAAACAGGGGGCTCTAAGGGAGCTTTCTTT. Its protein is CASSQTGGSKGAFF.

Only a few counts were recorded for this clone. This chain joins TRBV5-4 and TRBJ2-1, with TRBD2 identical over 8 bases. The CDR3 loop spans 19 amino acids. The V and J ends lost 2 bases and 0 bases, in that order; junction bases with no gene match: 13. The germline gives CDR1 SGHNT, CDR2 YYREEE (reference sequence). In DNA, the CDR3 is TGTGCCAGCAGCTTTTTGGCGATTAGCGGGGCTAGCTCCTACAATGAGCAGTTCTTC. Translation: CASSFLAISGASSYNEQFF. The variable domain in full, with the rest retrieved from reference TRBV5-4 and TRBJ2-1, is ETGVTQSPTHLIKTRGQQVTLRCSSQSGHNTVSWYQQALGQGPQFIFQYYREEENGRGNFPPRFSGLQFPNYSSELNVNALELDDSALYLCASSFLAISGASSYNEQFFGPGTRLTVL.

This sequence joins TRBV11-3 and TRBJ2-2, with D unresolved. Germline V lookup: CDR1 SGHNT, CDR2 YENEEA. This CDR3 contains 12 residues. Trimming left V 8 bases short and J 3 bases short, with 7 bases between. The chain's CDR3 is CASRRDTGELFF. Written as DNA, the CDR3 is TGTGCCAGCCGACGGGACACCGGGGAGCTGTTTTTT. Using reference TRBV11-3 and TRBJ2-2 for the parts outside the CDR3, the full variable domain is EAGVVQSPRYKIIEKKQPVAFWCNPISGHNTLYWYLQNLGQGPELLIRYENEEAVDDSQLPKDRFSAERLKGVDSTLKIQPAELGDSAVYLCASRRDTGELFFGEGSRLTVL.

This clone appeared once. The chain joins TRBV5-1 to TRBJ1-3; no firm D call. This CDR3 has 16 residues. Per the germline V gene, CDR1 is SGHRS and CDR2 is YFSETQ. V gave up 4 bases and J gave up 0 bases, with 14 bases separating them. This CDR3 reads CASSPQYRTSGNTIYF. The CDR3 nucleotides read TGCGCCAGCAGCCCCCAATATAGAACCTCTGGAAACACCATATATTTT.